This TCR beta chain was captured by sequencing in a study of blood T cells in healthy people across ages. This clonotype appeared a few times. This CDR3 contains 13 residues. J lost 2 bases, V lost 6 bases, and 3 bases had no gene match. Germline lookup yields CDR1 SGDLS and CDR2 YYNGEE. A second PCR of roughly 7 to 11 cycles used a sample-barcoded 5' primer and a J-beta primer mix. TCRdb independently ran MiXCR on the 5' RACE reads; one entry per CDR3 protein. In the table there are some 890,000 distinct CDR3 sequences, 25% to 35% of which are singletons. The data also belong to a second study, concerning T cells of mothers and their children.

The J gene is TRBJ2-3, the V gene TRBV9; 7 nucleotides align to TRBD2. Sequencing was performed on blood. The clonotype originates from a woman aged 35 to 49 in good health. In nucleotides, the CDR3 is TGTGCCAGCACGCGGGGGATCACAGATACGCAGTATTTT. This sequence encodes CASTRGITDTQYF.